One sample yielded the 13 T cell receptor beta chains listed below, sequenced in a study of cytomegalovirus exposure and HLA in healthy donors. Assay used: immunoSEQ multiplex PCR; TCRdb lists only in-frame clones, some missing. Altogether some 140,000 clones are present, 86% being singletons, with the ten largest covering 2% to 2.5%. Sequencing used PBMCs. The receptors stem from a human donor in good health.

The V and J genes are TRBV7-2 and TRBJ1-5, with D hard to call. The CDR3 is made up of 14 amino acids. Trimming took off 1 base at V and 5 bases at J, with 9 bases between the two ends. Germline V CDR1 and CDR2: SGHTA, FQGNSA. The DNA for the CDR3 is TGTGCCAGCAGCTTAGTTCCGGGAGATCAGCCCCAGCATTTT. Protein product: CASSLVPGDQPQHF.

The genes are TRBV7-9 and TRBJ2-1; 7 bases are shared with TRBD2. The CDR3 sequence is 19 residues long. CDR1 SEHNR and CDR2 FQNEAQ come from the germline V gene (reference sequence). J gave up 0 bases and V 4 bases, and 15 bases lay outside the gene matches. CDR3: CASSYPGLAVQGSYNEQFF. In DNA form, the CDR3 reads TGTGCCAGCAGCTACCCCGGGCTAGCGGTCCAAGGCTCCTACAATGAGCAGTTCTTC.

This sequence joins TRBV4-1 and TRBJ2-7; TRBD2 aligns across 9 bases. V gave up 4 bases and J gave up 2 bases; unmatched junction bases: 6. The CDR3 is 15 residues long. The germline gives CDR1 MGHRA, CDR2 YSYEKL. The CDR3 sequence is CASSRSAGGTYEQYF. CDR3 nucleotide sequence: TGCGCCAGCAGCCGAAGTGCGGGAGGGACCTACGAGCAGTACTTC.

This clone appeared once. V and J are TRBV5-4 and TRBJ2-5, with 9 bases fitting TRBD1. The CDR3 contains 15 residues. The V gene's germline CDR1 is SGHNT and CDR2 YYREEE (reference sequence). V dropped 4 bases and J dropped 5; count of bases not matched to a gene: 9. The CDR3: CASSAHRGRGETQYF. The CDR3 DNA reads as TGTGCCAGCAGCGCGCACAGGGGGCGCGGGGAGACCCAGTACTTC.

J is TRBJ1-2 and V is TRBV5-1; D not resolved. Germline V gene lookup returns CDR1 SGHRS and CDR2 YFSETQ. The ends were cut back, 2 bases at V and 8 bases at J, with 13 bases in the middle. The CDR3 consists of 13 residues. CDR3 residues: CASSFVEGRGYTF. Here the CDR3 DNA reads TGCGCCAGCAGCTTCGTGGAGGGCCGGGGCTACACCTTC.

V and J are TRBV28 and TRBJ1-4; 8 bases are shared with TRBD1. J lost 5 bases, V lost 6 bases, and 8 bases had no gene match. Germline values: CDR1 MDHEN, CDR2 SYDVKM. The CDR3 runs to 15 residues. For the CDR3, the DNA is TGTGCCAGCAGCCGACAGGGGCCGGGGAATGAAAAACTGTTTTTT. This sequence encodes CASSRQGPGNEKLFF.

The V call is TRBV28, the J call TRBJ2-7; TRBD2 matches at 7 bases. Trimming at V came to 6 bases and at J to 4 bases, leaving 12 bases not matched to a gene. Germline assignment: CDR1 MDHEN and CDR2 SYDVKM. The CDR3 is 15 residues long. The CDR3 protein is CASRGEGGPVYEQYF. The CDR3 region has the DNA TGTGCCAGCAGAGGCGAGGGAGGGCCCGTATACGAGCAGTACTTC.

This chain joins TRBV2 and TRBJ2-7, with D unclear. CDR3 length equals 16 residues. CDR1 and CDR2 from the germline V gene are SNHLY and FYNNEI. Trimming took 3 bases from V and 1 from J, leaving 16 bases between them. CDR3 DNA sequence: TGTGCCAGCAGTGATCGCAGAATATATGAATCCTACGAGCAGTACTTC. It translates to CASSDRRIYESYEQYF. The full variable domain, in which reference TRBV2 and TRBJ2-7 provide the parts outside the CDR3, is EPEVTQTPSHQVTQMGQEVILRCVPISNHLYFYWYRQILGQKVEFLVSFYNNEISEKSEIFDDQFSVERPDGSNFTLKIRSTKLEDSAMYFCASSDRRIYESYEQYFGPGTRLTVT.

Worth noting for this clone: Other DNA sequences in this sample translate to the same CDR3. V is TRBV18 and J is TRBJ1-2; a weak D match, TRBD1 (6 bases). V was clipped by 1 base and J by 0 bases, with 6 bases between them. The CDR3 extends over 14 amino acids. The V gene's germline CDR1 is KGHSH and CDR2 LQKENI. The CDR3 loop reads CASSPQGANYGYTF. Written as DNA, the CDR3 is TGTGCCAGCTCACCACAGGGGGCTAACTATGGCTACACCTTC.

This clone was seen a handful of times. The chain couples TRBV5-1 to TRBJ1-5, with TRBD1 matching over 9 bases. V shed 4 bases, J shed 7 bases, and the junction held 6 bases outside the gene matches. CDR3 length: 14 residues. CDR1 and CDR2 (germline): SGHRS, YFSETQ. CDR3 loop: CASSPDRGDQPQHF. The CDR3 nucleotides read TGCGCCAGCAGCCCGGACAGGGGCGACCAGCCCCAGCATTTT.

The V gene is TRBV28, the J gene TRBJ1-2; D unclear. The V and J ends lost 5 bases and 5 bases respectively, with 9 bases between them. The CDR3 has 12 amino acids. In germline, CDR1 is MDHEN, CDR2 SYDVKM. In DNA, the CDR3 is TGTGCCAGCAGTACCCTCGGGTATGGCTACACCTTC. This codes for CASSTLGYGYTF.

The rearrangement joins TRBV10-2 to TRBJ2-3; TRBD1 aligns across 8 bases. CDR3 length equals 14 residues. J lost 8 bases, V lost 2 bases, and 6 bases had no gene match. CDR1 and CDR2 from the germline V gene are WSHSY and SAAADI. CDR3 sequence (DNA): TGCGCCAGCAGTGAGACAGGGGGTTCCATTACGCAGTATTTT. Encoded protein: CASSETGGSITQYF.

The chain uses TRBV4-1 and TRBJ2-2; a possible D gene is TRBD1 (7 bases). The V gene lost 3 bases and the J gene lost 4 bases, with 15 bases spanning the gap. There are 16 residues in the CDR3. Germline V gene lookup returns CDR1 MGHRA and CDR2 YSYEKL. The CDR3 reads CASSHETGTGTGELFF. In DNA, the CDR3 is TGCGCCAGCAGCCATGAGACAGGGACTGGCACCGGGGAGCTGTTTTTT.